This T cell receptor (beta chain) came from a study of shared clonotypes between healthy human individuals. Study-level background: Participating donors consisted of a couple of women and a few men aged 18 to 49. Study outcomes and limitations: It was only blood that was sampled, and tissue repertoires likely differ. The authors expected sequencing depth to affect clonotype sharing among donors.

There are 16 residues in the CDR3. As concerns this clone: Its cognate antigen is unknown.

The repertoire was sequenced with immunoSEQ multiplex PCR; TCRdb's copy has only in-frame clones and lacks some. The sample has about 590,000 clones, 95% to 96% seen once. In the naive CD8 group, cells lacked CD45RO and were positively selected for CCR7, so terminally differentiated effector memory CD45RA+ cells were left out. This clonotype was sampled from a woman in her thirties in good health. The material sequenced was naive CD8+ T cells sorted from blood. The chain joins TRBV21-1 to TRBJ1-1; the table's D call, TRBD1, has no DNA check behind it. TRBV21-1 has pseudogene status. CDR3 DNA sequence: TGTGCCAGCAGTTTCGGACAGGGGCTCCTGAACACTGAAGCTTTCTTT. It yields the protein CASSFGQGLLNTEAFF.